This T cell receptor beta chain comes out of a study of shared clonotypes between healthy human individuals. Findings and limits, study-wide: There were few donors, and this limited the genetic and exposure-history diversity represented.

The data were produced by immunoSEQ multiplex PCR, yet TCRdb's version contains in-frame clones alone and is incomplete. Of fewer than 400,000 clones in the sample, less than 85% were seen once. Germline V CDR1 and CDR2: MNHNS, SASEGT. Trimming cost V 6 bases and J 0 bases, with 8 bases left between them. This CDR3 has 13 residues. As regards this clone: The antigen is not known.

This chain uses TRBV6-1 with TRBJ2-5; tentatively, D is TRBD2 (5 bases). Sequenced material: memory CD4+ T cells sorted from blood. Subset: CD45RA-negative fraction. This clonotype originated in a man under 40 in good health. Written as DNA, the CDR3 is TGTGCCAGCAGCCGAGGGAACCAAGAGACCCAGTACTTC. Translated, it gives CASSRGNQETQYF.